Ten or more counts support the clone carrying this TCR beta chain. Trimming cost V 2 bases and J 4 bases; bases outside gene matches: 1. This CDR3 spans 14 amino acids. Germline V gene lookup returns CDR1 DFQATT and CDR2 SNEGSKA (reference sequence). This sample is drawn from a study of T cells in Graves' hyperthyroidism and ophthalmopathy. Blood dates from first hyperthyroidism diagnosis, before any ophthalmopathy symptoms. Researchers took RNA transcripts and amplified the TCR beta CDR3 regions from them. HTBI primers were the set used in a first-round RT-PCR of the TCR CDR3. TCRdb reanalysed the multiplex PCR reads using MiXCR and keeps one entry per CDR3 protein. The repertoire consists of roughly 500,000 distinct CDR3 sequences, with more than 11% occurring once and the leading ten covering under 7%.

The origin of this receptor is a woman in her twenties or thirties with Graves' hyperthyroidism that later progressed to Graves' ophthalmopathy. The chain carries TRBV20-1 and TRBJ2-3, with 12 bases aligning to TRBD2. Sequenced input: blood. CDR3 in amino acids: CSARLAGGSDTQYF. The DNA for the CDR3 is TGCAGTGCTAGACTAGCGGGAGGGTCAGATACGCAGTATTTT.